A selection of T cell receptor beta chains follows, all from one sample in a study of siplizumab effects on memory and regulatory T cells. Sequenced by immunoSEQ multiplex PCR; TCRdb stores in-frame clones only, minus some. Among fewer than 120,000 clones listed, roughly 90% were seen once. Sequencing was carried out using CD4+ T cells sorted from blood. These receptor sequences come from a human donor in good health. CDR3s include the opening cysteine and the closing phenylalanine or tryptophan. The order of the fields is clone size, D gene, J gene, V gene, CDR3 protein, CDR3 DNA. The D gene is left open where the match is weak. Size tells how often a clone was seen (once, few, many) or the class of an expanded clone, and some rows leave it out.

abundance: NA; d_gene: TRBD2; j_gene: TRBJ2-7; v_gene: TRBV7-9; CDR3aa: CASSFTSELYEQYF; CDR3nt: TGTGCCAGCAGCTTTACTAGCGAGCTATACGAGCAGTACTTC
abundance: NA; d_gene: NA; j_gene: TRBJ2-1; v_gene: TRBV9; CDR3aa: CASSVASQTSYNEQFF; CDR3nt: TGTGCCAGCAGCGTAGCTTCCCAAACCTCCTACAATGAGCAGTTCTTC
abundance: NA; d_gene: NA; j_gene: TRBJ1-1; v_gene: TRBV6-5; CDR3aa: CASMEGRVAFF; CDR3nt: TGTGCCAGCATGGAGGGCAGGGTTGCTTTCTTT
abundance: NA; d_gene: NA; j_gene: TRBJ2-2; v_gene: TRBV2; CDR3aa: CASSAGHPTGELFF; CDR3nt: TGTGCCAGCAGTGCGGGACACCCCACCGGGGAGCTGTTTTTT
abundance: NA; d_gene: NA; j_gene: TRBJ1-4; v_gene: TRBV4-1; CDR3aa: CASSPRTVNEKLFF; CDR3nt: TGCGCCAGCAGCCCCCGGACAGTTAATGAAAAACTGTTTTTT
abundance: NA; d_gene: NA; j_gene: TRBJ1-5; v_gene: TRBV18; CDR3aa: CASSPERLSNQPQHF; CDR3nt: TGTGCCAGCTCACCAGAGAGGCTGAGCAATCAGCCCCAGCATTTT
abundance: few; d_gene: TRBD1; j_gene: TRBJ1-2; v_gene: TRBV6-5; CDR3aa: CASSRNRGEGYTF; CDR3nt: TGTGCCAGCAGCCGAAACAGGGGGGAAGGCTACACCTTC
abundance: NA; d_gene: NA; j_gene: TRBJ2-3; v_gene: TRBV9; CDR3aa: CASSPRGLRSTDTQYF; CDR3nt: TGTGCCAGCAGCCCGCGAGGGCTGCGGAGCACAGATACGCAGTATTTT
abundance: NA; d_gene: NA; j_gene: TRBJ1-1; v_gene: TRBV6-1; CDR3aa: CASSPLMNTEAFF; CDR3nt: TGTGCCAGCAGTCCCCTTATGAACACTGAAGCTTTCTTT
abundance: NA; d_gene: TRBD1; j_gene: TRBJ2-7; v_gene: TRBV9; CDR3aa: CASSVGQGFSYEQYF; CDR3nt: TGTGCCAGCAGCGTAGGACAGGGGTTCTCCTACGAGCAGTACTTC
abundance: NA; d_gene: NA; j_gene: TRBJ2-3; v_gene: TRBV7-2; CDR3aa: CASSFSTPDTQYF; CDR3nt: TGTGCCAGCAGCTTTAGCACACCAGATACGCAGTATTTT
abundance: NA; d_gene: NA; j_gene: TRBJ1-2; v_gene: TRBV10-3; CDR3aa: CAISESTVYGYTF; CDR3nt: TGTGCCATCAGTGAGTCGACAGTTTATGGCTACACCTTC
abundance: NA; d_gene: NA; j_gene: TRBJ1-5; v_gene: TRBV7-2; CDR3aa: CASSPALGSNQPQHF; CDR3nt: TGTGCCAGCAGCCCTGCCCTCGGAAGCAATCAGCCCCAGCATTTT
abundance: once; d_gene: NA; j_gene: TRBJ2-1; v_gene: TRBV20-1; CDR3aa: CSARRYNEQFF; CDR3nt: TGCAGTGCCCGTAGATACAATGAGCAGTTCTTC
abundance: NA; d_gene: TRBD1; j_gene: TRBJ1-1; v_gene: TRBV19; CDR3aa: CASSFNRGGDTEAFF; CDR3nt: TGTGCCAGTAGTTTTAACAGGGGAGGGGACACTGAAGCTTTCTTT
abundance: once; d_gene: TRBD1; j_gene: TRBJ2-2; v_gene: TRBV2; CDR3aa: CASTGTALTGELFF; CDR3nt: TGTGCCAGCACGGGGACAGCCCTCACCGGGGAGCTGTTTTTT
abundance: NA; d_gene: TRBD1; j_gene: TRBJ2-2; v_gene: TRBV18; CDR3aa: CASSPPTGGNTGELFF; CDR3nt: TGTGCCAGCTCACCCCCCACAGGGGGAAACACCGGGGAGCTGTTTTTT
abundance: NA; d_gene: TRBD1; j_gene: TRBJ2-1; v_gene: TRBV5-5; CDR3aa: CASSLGAGGASEQFF; CDR3nt: TGTGCCAGCAGCTTGGGGGCAGGGGGCGCCTCCGAGCAGTTCTTC
abundance: NA; d_gene: TRBD1; j_gene: TRBJ2-1; v_gene: TRBV4-2; CDR3aa: CASSHSGTGGADGWNEQFF; CDR3nt: TGTGCCAGCAGCCATTCAGGGACAGGGGGCGCGGATGGATGGAATGAGCAGTTCTTC
abundance: few; d_gene: NA; j_gene: TRBJ2-1; v_gene: TRBV10-2; CDR3aa: CASRPYEAWVDNEQFF; CDR3nt: TGCGCCAGCAGACCCTACGAAGCGTGGGTTGACAATGAGCAGTTCTTC
abundance: NA; d_gene: NA; j_gene: TRBJ1-3; v_gene: TRBV6-1; CDR3aa: CASSEAATRNTIYF; CDR3nt: TGTGCCAGCAGTGAAGCAGCGACGCGAAACACCATATATTTT
abundance: once; d_gene: NA; j_gene: TRBJ2-3; v_gene: TRBV7-9; CDR3aa: CASSPTSDTQYF; CDR3nt: TGTGCCAGCAGCCCGACTTCAGATACGCAGTATTTT
abundance: once; d_gene: TRBD1; j_gene: TRBJ1-2; v_gene: TRBV7-8; CDR3aa: CASSPQGPLTYGYTF; CDR3nt: TGTGCCAGCAGCCCACAGGGGCCCCTTACCTATGGCTACACCTTC
abundance: NA; d_gene: NA; j_gene: TRBJ1-1; v_gene: TRBV9; CDR3aa: CASSVVTGSAEAFF; CDR3nt: TGTGCCAGCAGCGTAGTTACGGGAAGCGCTGAAGCTTTCTTT
abundance: NA; d_gene: NA; j_gene: TRBJ2-7; v_gene: TRBV2; CDR3aa: CASSEYYEQYF; CDR3nt: TGTGCCAGCAGTGAATATTACGAGCAGTACTTC
abundance: NA; d_gene: NA; j_gene: TRBJ1-2; v_gene: TRBV4-1; CDR3aa: CASSQTAIGYTF; CDR3nt: TGCGCCAGCAGCCAAACCGCAATCGGCTACACCTTC
abundance: NA; d_gene: NA; j_gene: TRBJ2-1; v_gene: TRBV6-6; CDR3aa: CASSEAAGIYNEQFF; CDR3nt: TGTGCCAGCAGTGAGGCCGCAGGGATTTACAATGAGCAGTTCTTC
abundance: NA; d_gene: NA; j_gene: TRBJ1-1; v_gene: TRBV19; CDR3aa: CASTRGVVGTEAFF; CDR3nt: TGTGCCAGTACTAGAGGGGTGGTTGGGACTGAAGCTTTCTTT